This TCR beta chain was observed in a study of blood T cell repertoires in COVID-19. At the level of the study: From T cells, B-cell-depleted T cells, or PBMCs came the material, which was cDNA or gDNA.

Only in-frame clones appear in the TCRdb table, and some are missing; sequencing was by immunoSEQ multiplex PCR. The data contain about 250,000 clones, roughly nine tenths of them seen just once; the ten biggest clones take up around 3%. Germline V gene lookup returns CDR1 SGHNT and CDR2 YYREEE (reference sequence). The trim removed 3 bases at V and 1 base at J, leaving 4 bases unmatched. This CDR3 has 15 residues. The sample taken for sequencing was peripheral blood. The chain employs TRBV5-4 and TRBJ2-7, with 10 bases aligning to TRBD1. This sequence was found in a man younger than 35 with active or convalescent COVID-19. CDR3 bases: TGTGCCAGCAGCTACGGGACAGGGGTATCCTACGAGCAGTACTTC. Its translation: CASSYGTGVSYEQYF.